Listed here are 6 T cell receptor beta chains from one sample, sequenced in a study of blood T cell repertoires in COVID-19. Only in-frame clones appear in the TCRdb table, and some are missing; sequencing was by immunoSEQ multiplex PCR. The table shows under 500,000 clones, with nearly 90% occurring only once. Sequencing was performed on PBMCs or T cells enriched from blood (not recorded which). These receptors were obtained from a woman aged 18-29 years with acute COVID-19.

The chain carries TRBV29-1 and TRBJ1-6, with unresolved D. CDR3 size: 13 residues. CDR1 SQVTM and CDR2 ANQGSEA come from the germline V gene. Trimming cost V 7 bases and J 5 bases, with 12 bases left between them. The CDR3 sequence is CSAKAGDNSPLHF. The CDR3 region has the DNA TGCAGCGCCAAGGCCGGGGATAATTCACCCCTCCACTTT.

This clone occurred once. The chain couples TRBV4-1 to TRBJ2-7; D remains unclear. V lost 2 bases and J lost 2, with 10 bases in between. CDR1 and CDR2 (germline): MGHRA, YSYEKL. This CDR3 is 14 amino acids long. CDR3 coding DNA: TGCGCCAGCAGCCAACTACTTACCACCTACGAGCAGTACTTC. It encodes CASSQLLTTYEQYF.

CDR3 sequence (DNA): TGCGCCAGCAGGGGCGGGAGGGTCAGCTACGAGCAGTACTTC. It specifies CASRGGRVSYEQYF. This chain uses TRBV10-1 with TRBJ2-7; 9 bases line up with TRBD2. Trimming took 6 bases from V and 3 from J; bases not matched to a gene: 6. CDR1 and CDR2 (germline): WNHNN, SYGVQD (reference sequence). The CDR3 runs to 14 residues.

J is TRBJ2-2 and V is TRBV20-1, with D unresolved. V was shortened by 6 bases and J by 4 bases, with 6 bases between the two germline ends. CDR1 is DFQATT and CDR2 is SNEGSKA in the germline V gene (reference sequence). This CDR3 has 11 residues. The CDR3 DNA is TGCAGTGCGCTATTCACCGGGGAGCTGTTTTTT. It translates to CSALFTGELFF.

The CDR3 is CASSGDRGGYGYTF. The DNA of the CDR3 is TGTGCCAGCAGTGGTGACAGGGGCGGCTATGGCTACACCTTC. This chain connects TRBV6-1 to TRBJ1-2; 8 positions match TRBD1. The germline gives CDR1 MNHNS, CDR2 SASEGT. The length of the CDR3 is 14 residues. Trimming took 4 bases from V and 4 from J; bases not matched to a gene: 5.

The chain joins TRBV29-1 to TRBJ2-7, with TRBD1 matching 10 bases. After removal of 8 bases from V and 5 bases from J, the junction contained 6 bases not matched to a gene. The CDR3 runs 12 residues. CDR1 and CDR2 from the germline V gene are SQVTM and ANQGSEA. In nucleotides, the CDR3 is TGCAGCTCCCGACAGGGGGCTGACGAGCAGTACTTC. This encodes CSSRQGADEQYF.